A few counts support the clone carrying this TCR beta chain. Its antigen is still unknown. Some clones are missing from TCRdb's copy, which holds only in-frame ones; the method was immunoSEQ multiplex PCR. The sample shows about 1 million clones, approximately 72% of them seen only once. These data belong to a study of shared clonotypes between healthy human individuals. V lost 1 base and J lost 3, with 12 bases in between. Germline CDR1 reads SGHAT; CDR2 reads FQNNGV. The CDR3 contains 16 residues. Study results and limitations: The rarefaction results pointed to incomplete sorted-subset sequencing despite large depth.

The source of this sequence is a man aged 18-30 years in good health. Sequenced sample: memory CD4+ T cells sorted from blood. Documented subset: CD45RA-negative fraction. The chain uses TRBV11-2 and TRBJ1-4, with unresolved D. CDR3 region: CASSLAEGIPNEKLFF. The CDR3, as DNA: TGTGCCAGCAGCTTAGCTGAGGGAATACCTAATGAAAAACTGTTTTTT.